This passage covers 22 T cell receptor beta chains from one sample sequenced in a study of blood T cells in healthy people across ages. With a J-beta primer mix and a sample-barcoded 5' primer, a second PCR ran 7 to 11 cycles. TCRdb processed the 5' RACE reads anew with MiXCR; each CDR3 protein has one entry. The sample consists of around 1,600,000 distinct CDR3 sequences, approximately 43% of them appearing once. Sequencing input: blood. These receptors came from a woman in her late teens or twenties in good health.

This sequence joins TRBV7-8 and TRBJ2-7, with 14 bases identical to TRBD2. CDR1 SGHVS and CDR2 FQNEAQ come from the germline V gene. The CDR3 sequence is 16 residues long. V dropped 3 bases and J dropped 4; count of bases not matched to a gene: 5. The CDR3 coding sequence is TGTGCCAGCAGCTTCGGGACTAGCGGGAGCTGGTACGAGCAGTACTTC. This sequence encodes CASSFGTSGSWYEQYF.

This clonotype has ten or more counts. The chain has TRBV11-2 and TRBJ1-1, with no clear D. The length of the CDR3 is 14 residues. V was clipped by 5 bases and J by 0 bases, with 10 bases between them. Germline-derived CDR1 and CDR2 are SGHAT and FQNNGV. The CDR3 region has the DNA TGTGCCAGCAGCCCCCAGGTGATGAACACTGAAGCTTTCTTT. Translating it yields CASSPQVMNTEAFF.

This clonotype was found a few times. This chain connects TRBV4-3 to TRBJ2-1; D is unclear. This CDR3 is 13 amino acids long. The germline V and J ends were trimmed by 0 bases and 8 bases, with 8 bases remaining between them. CDR1 is LGHNA and CDR2 is YSLEER in the germline V gene. The DNA of the CDR3 is TGCGCCAGCAGCCAAGATCCGAACGATGAGCAGTTCTTC. Translated, it gives CASSQDPNDEQFF.

The J gene is TRBJ2-7, the V gene TRBV4-3; 11 bases are a match to TRBD1. Germline-derived CDR1 and CDR2 are LGHNA and YSLEER. V shed 5 bases, J shed 9 bases, and the junction held 9 bases outside the gene matches. The CDR3 covers 14 residues. The CDR3 nucleotides are TGCGCCAGCAGCTCAGCCGGGACAGGGGGAAGGCAGTACTTC. Encoded protein: CASSSAGTGGRQYF.

This clonotype was detected only a few times. The gene calls are TRBV5-6 and TRBJ2-7, with 9 bases fitting TRBD1. Germline CDR1 is SGHDT and CDR2 is YYEEEE. The junction had 9 bases not matched to a gene; V was cut back by 5 bases and J by 3 bases. The length of the CDR3 is 15 residues. CDR3 residues: CASSFTGGAGYEQYF. The CDR3 region has the DNA TGTGCCAGCAGTTTTACAGGGGGCGCAGGCTACGAGCAGTACTTC.

The V call is TRBV12-3 or TRBV12-4, the J call TRBJ2-3; D is undetermined. The CDR3 sequence is 15 residues long. The ends were cut back, 5 bases at V and 4 bases at J, with 16 bases in the middle. The CDR3 is CASSLLRTPADTQYF. The CDR3 DNA follows: TGTGCCAGCAGTCTCCTGAGGACGCCCGCAGATACGCAGTATTTT.

The J gene is TRBJ2-7, the V gene TRBV10-3; no reliable D call. Trimming removed 2 bases at V and 1 base at J, with 9 bases between. The CDR3 runs to 14 residues. Germline V gene data show CDR1 as ENHRY and CDR2 as SYGVKD. This chain's CDR3 is CAISETAFSYEQYF. The CDR3 DNA reads as TGTGCCATCAGTGAGACAGCCTTTTCCTACGAGCAGTACTTC.

J is TRBJ1-1 and V is TRBV11-2; no firm D call. CDR1 SGHAT and CDR2 FQNNGV come from the germline V gene. The CDR3 is 16 amino acids. Between the trimmed V and J ends, which lost 1 base and 10 bases, there was a span of 22 bases. This CDR3 reads CASSLVAGLALGGAFF. The CDR3 nucleotides read TGTGCCAGCAGCTTAGTAGCTGGGCTGGCCCTGGGCGGAGCTTTCTTT. The entire variable domain, with the rest obtained from reference TRBV11-2 and TRBJ1-1, is as follows: EAGVAQSPRYKIIEKRQSVAFWCNPISGHATLYWYQQILGQGPKLLIQFQNNGVVDDSQLPKDRFSAERLKGVDSTLKIQPAKLEDSAVYLCASSLVAGLALGGAFFGQGTRLTVV.

The chain joins TRBV21-1 to TRBJ2-5; the D call of TRBD1 is as the table states it, not checked on the DNA. TRBV21-1 counts as a pseudogene. The CDR3 consists of 15 residues. CDR3 bases: TGTGCCAGCAGCAAACGGGACAGGGGTTTAGAGACCCAGTACTTC. It translates to CASSKRDRGLETQYF.

The chain has TRBV5-1 and TRBJ2-1, with D hard to call. The CDR3 is 14 amino acids. V lost 2 bases and J lost 5, with 11 bases in between. Per germline, CDR1 SGHRS and CDR2 YFSETQ. This CDR3 reads CASSFRSADNEQFF. CDR3 nucleotide sequence: TGCGCCAGCAGCTTCCGGAGCGCGGACAATGAGCAGTTCTTC. The variable domain in full, completed from reference TRBV5-1 and TRBJ2-1, reads KAGVTQTPRYLIKTRGQQVTLSCSPISGHRSVSWYQQTPGQGLQFLFEYFSETQRNKGNFPGRFSGRQFSNSRSEMNVSTLELGDSALYLCASSFRSADNEQFFGPGTRLTVL.

The rearrangement uses TRBV29-1 and TRBJ1-2; D may be TRBD1 (5 bases). The ends were cut back, 3 bases at V and 5 bases at J, with 16 bases in the middle. The germline gives CDR1 SQVTM, CDR2 ANQGSEA. The CDR3 is 14 amino acids. The DNA for the CDR3 is TGCAGCGTTGAGATCCAGGGAGGTGTTTATGGCTACACCTTC. Amino acids: CSVEIQGGVYGYTF.

This rearrangement joins TRBV7-2 to TRBJ1-5; D possibly corresponds to TRBD1 (5 bases). This CDR3 is built from 16 residues. Trimming shortened V by 5 bases and J by 0 bases, and 14 bases separated the two germline ends. Germline CDR1 and CDR2: SGHTA and FQGNSA. The CDR3 bases are TGTGCCAGCAGCCCCAAGGGGCAGCCTAGCAATCAGCCCCAGCATTTT. Protein: CASSPKGQPSNQPQHF. The entire variable domain, with the rest obtained from reference TRBV7-2 and TRBJ1-5, is as follows: GAGVSQSPSNKVTEKGKDVELRCDPISGHTALYWYRQSLGQGLEFLIYFQGNSAPDKSGLPSDRFSAERTGGSVSTLTIQRTQQEDSAVYLCASSPKGQPSNQPQHFGDGTRLSIL.

The chain combines TRBV7-2 with TRBJ2-7; 7 bases fit TRBD1. The CDR3 runs 15 residues. V gave up 6 bases and J gave up 7 bases; unmatched junction bases: 15. CDR1 is SGHTA, CDR2 FQGNSA, per germline. The CDR3 DNA sequence: TGTGCCAGCAGACAGGGGACAGCCCCTCCCAATGAGCAGTACTTC. Its translation: CASRQGTAPPNEQYF. Filled out from reference TRBV7-2 and TRBJ2-7, the complete variable domain reads GAGVSQSPSNKVTEKGKDVELRCDPISGHTALYWYRQSLGQGLEFLIYFQGNSAPDKSGLPSDRFSAERTGGSVSTLTIQRTQQEDSAVYLCASRQGTAPPNEQYFGPGTRLTVT.

This clonotype turned up a few times. This chain uses TRBV29-1 with TRBJ2-1; D possibly matches TRBD1 or TRBD2 (5 bases each). The length of the CDR3 is 14 residues. Trimming cost V 1 base and J 4 bases, with 11 bases left between them. Per the germline V gene, CDR1 is SQVTM and CDR2 is ANQGSEA. The CDR3: CSVEGGRGYNEQFF. CDR3 sequence (DNA): TGCAGCGTTGAAGGGGGGAGAGGGTACAATGAGCAGTTCTTC.

This clonotype was seen more than once but under ten times. The chain is built from TRBV7-9 and TRBJ1-1, with a weak D call TRBD1 (6 bases). Germline CDR1 SEHNR, CDR2 FQNEAQ (reference sequence). This CDR3 has 14 amino acids. V shed 0 bases and J shed 7 bases, with 12 bases lying between them. This chain's CDR3 is CASSLAGGAGEAFF. CDR3 nucleotide sequence: TGTGCCAGCAGCTTAGCAGGGGGGGCAGGTGAAGCTTTCTTT.

The chain has TRBV7-2 and TRBJ2-4; 8 nucleotides line up with TRBD1. The J call is in doubt because the DNA end fits TRBJ2-7 better. CDR3 size: 15 residues. Germline V lookup: CDR1 SGHTA, CDR2 FQGNSA. CDR3 protein: CASSFPGTGAHEQYF. The CDR3 DNA sequence: TGTGCCAGCAGCTTCCCCGGGACAGGCGCTCACGAGCAGTACTTC.

V is TRBV12-3 or TRBV12-4 and J is TRBJ1-1; D is ambiguous. The CDR3 spans 14 residues. Trimming removed 5 bases at V and 1 base at J, with 11 bases between. The CDR3 protein is CASSKQRKNTEAFF. The CDR3 coding sequence is TGTGCCAGCAGTAAACAGCGTAAGAACACTGAAGCTTTCTTT.

This clonotype showed up just a few times. V and J are TRBV18 and TRBJ2-1; the D gene is possibly TRBD2 (6 bases). CDR3 size: 16 residues. CDR1 and CDR2 (germline): KGHSH, LQKENI. V was trimmed by 2 bases and J by 4 bases, leaving 15 bases between them. CDR3 loop: CASSPSTGVGYNEQFF. Here the CDR3 DNA reads TGTGCCAGCTCACCATCTACGGGGGTGGGGTACAATGAGCAGTTCTTC.

The V and J genes are TRBV6-4 and TRBJ2-7; D is unclear. The V gene lost 9 bases and the J gene lost 8 bases, with 23 bases spanning the gap. Germline CDR1 is MRHNA and CDR2 is SNTAGT. This CDR3 is built from 14 residues. The CDR3 coding sequence is TGTGCCAGTCTCTTACCCGACCGAGTTACGAAGCAGTACTTC. It yields the protein CASLLPDRVTKQYF.

This sequence joins TRBV18 and TRBJ2-1, with 10 bases aligning to TRBD2. Germline CDR1 KGHSH, CDR2 LQKENI. Trimming cost V 3 bases and J 5 bases; bases outside gene matches: 4. CDR3 length equals 15 residues. CDR3 loop: CASSPLTSGNNEQFF. The CDR3 nucleotides read TGTGCCAGCTCACCTTTAACTAGCGGGAACAATGAGCAGTTCTTC.

This rearrangement joins TRBV5-1 to TRBJ1-5, with D perhaps TRBD1 (6 bases). Looked up from germline, CDR1 is SGHRS and CDR2 is YFSETQ. V gave up 0 bases and J gave up 4 bases, with 11 bases separating them. The CDR3 is made up of 15 amino acids. CDR3 region: CASSLDGGWNQPQHF. For the CDR3, the DNA is TGCGCCAGCAGCTTGGATGGGGGCTGGAATCAGCCCCAGCATTTT.

The chain uses TRBV20-1 and TRBJ2-5, with 7 bases aligning to TRBD2. Trimming took 6 bases from V and 11 from J; bases not matched to a gene: 18. CDR3 length: 14 residues. Germline CDR1 DFQATT, CDR2 SNEGSKA (reference sequence). The CDR3 sequence: CSASAPGGGSGQYF. CDR3 in DNA: TGCAGTGCGAGTGCCCCTGGCGGGGGTTCGGGGCAGTACTTC.